This T cell receptor (beta chain) was captured in a study of blood T cell repertoires in COVID-19. Germline V lookup: CDR1 SNHLY, CDR2 FYNNEI. The V end lost 2 bases, the J end lost 4 bases, and 8 bases lay between the germline ends. This CDR3 is built from 13 residues. Profiled with immunoSEQ multiplex PCR; TCRdb holds only in-frame clones, not every one. The table includes more than 200,000 clones, approximately 80% detected once. This chain connects TRBV2 to TRBJ1-1; D is unclear. Sequencing input: PBMCs or T cells enriched from blood (not recorded which). The source is a woman aged 40 to 50 with acute COVID-19. The CDR3 nucleotides are TGTGCCAGCAGTGAATGGGCAGCCACTGAAGCTTTCTTT. Residues: CASSEWAATEAFF.